The 14 T cell receptor beta chains in this list originate from one sample, sequenced in a study of regulatory T cells in long-lasting Graves disease. Time point denoted: persistent/refractory GD, antithyroid drugs over 5 years with positive TRAb. RNA extracted from PBMCs served as the sequencing template. To make TCR beta libraries, researchers used iRepertoire HTBI primers and Arm-PCR of CDR3 regions. TCRdb called the multiplex PCR reads again in MiXCR, with one record for every CDR3 protein. The data show some 330,000 distinct CDR3 sequences, less than 30% seen once. The material was peripheral blood mononuclear cells (PBMCs), obtained when the disease was refractory, from a patient treated with antithyroid drugs. Receptors were obtained from a woman aged 35 to 49 with Graves disease.

This clonotype was recorded at least ten times. The J gene is TRBJ2-5, the V gene TRBV9; no clear D. Germline V gene data show CDR1 as SGDLS and CDR2 as YYNGEE. The V gene lost 4 bases and the J gene lost 0 bases, with 13 bases spanning the gap. The CDR3 runs to 15 residues. The CDR3: CASSLPGWNQETQYF. CDR3 sequence (DNA): TGTGCCAGCAGCCTCCCTGGGTGGAACCAAGAGACCCAGTACTTC.

This clonotype has ten or more counts. The V and J genes are TRBV28 and TRBJ2-7; D unclear. Germline V gene sequence: CDR1 MDHEN, CDR2 SYDVKM. The CDR3 consists of 11 residues. The ends were cut back, 3 bases at V and 9 bases at J, with 9 bases in the middle. The CDR3 is CASSFFGGQYF. In DNA, the CDR3 is TGTGCCAGCAGTTTTTTTGGCGGGCAGTACTTC.

The table lists this clonotype with many counts. The CDR3: CASSLLLDREGFHEQYF. In nucleotides, the CDR3 is TGTGCCAGCAGTTTATTATTGGACAGGGAGGGTTTCCACGAGCAGTACTTC. The gene calls are TRBV28 and TRBJ2-7; maybe TRBD1 (8 bases). CDR1 and CDR2 (germline): MDHEN, SYDVKM. V was shortened by 1 base and J by 5 bases, with 21 bases between the two germline ends. The CDR3 is made up of 17 amino acids. The whole variable domain, filled in from reference TRBV28 and TRBJ2-7, reads DVKVTQSSRYLVKRTGEKVFLECVQDMDHENMFWYRQDPGLGLRLIYFSYDVKMKEKGDIPEGYSVSREKKERFSLILESASTNQTSMYLCASSLLLDREGFHEQYFGPGTRLTVT.

Of note for this clonotype: No conserved phenylalanine or tryptophan is present at the end of the CDR3, so a read error is the likely explanation. The V call is TRBV28, the J call TRBJ1-1, with a weak D call TRBD1 (6 bases). Trimming took off 5 bases at V and 10 bases at J, with 14 bases between the two ends. This CDR3 has 12 amino acids. Per germline, CDR1 MDHEN and CDR2 SYDVKM. CDR3: CASSPPPGVAFL. The CDR3 DNA reads TGTGCCAGCAGTCCCCCCCCAGGGGTAGCTTTCCTT.

The chain recombines TRBV5-5 with TRBJ2-7; 11 bases agree with TRBD2. This CDR3 spans 16 amino acids. The V segment lost 4 bases and the J segment 4 bases; nucleotides outside the gene matches: 10. Per germline, CDR1 SGHKS and CDR2 YYEKEE (reference sequence). CDR3 in DNA: TGTGCCAGCAGCCGAACTAGCGGGAGTACCGAATACGAGCAGTACTTC. This codes for CASSRTSGSTEYEQYF.

This clonotype has a handful of counts. The genes are TRBV6-2 or TRBV6-3 and TRBJ1-4; D is unresolved. Germline V CDR1 and CDR2: MNHEY, SVGEGT. The CDR3 extends over 14 amino acids. Trimming took 6 bases from V and 0 from J, leaving 8 bases between them. The CDR3 region is CASRTTTTNEKLFF. DNA of the CDR3: TGTGCCAGCAGAACGACAACAACTAATGAAAAACTGTTTTTT.

This clonotype was counted a few times. This chain uses TRBV5-1 with TRBJ2-3; D call uncertain. The V gene lost 2 bases and the J gene lost 2 bases, with 6 bases spanning the gap. CDR1 and CDR2 from the germline V gene are SGHRS and YFSETQ. The CDR3 sequence is 13 residues long. CDR3 DNA: TGCGCCAGCAGCTTAAGACTCACAGATACGCAGTATTTT. Protein: CASSLRLTDTQYF.

Ten or more counts support this clonotype. The chain joins TRBV7-3 to TRBJ2-7, with TRBD2 matching 9 bases. This CDR3 spans 18 amino acids. The germline CDR1 and CDR2 sequences are SGHTA and FQGTGA. V lost 4 bases and J lost 7; bases outside the gene matches: 20. The CDR3 bases are TGTGCCAGCAGCTCAGCCCGCCTAGCGGGACCCTACAAGGATGAGCAGTACTTC. Amino acids: CASSSARLAGPYKDEQYF.

This clonotype has a count of ten or more. The rearrangement joins TRBV28 to TRBJ1-1; no definite D call. V was clipped by 4 bases and J by 3 bases, with 9 bases between them. The CDR3 totals 13 residues. From germline, CDR1 is MDHEN and CDR2 SYDVKM. CDR3 nucleotide sequence: TGTGCCAGCAGTTATTACAGTTACACTGAAGCTTTCTTT. This encodes CASSYYSYTEAFF.

In the case of this clonotype: A much larger clone lies one base from this, so it may be a read error. V gene TRBV7-9 combines with J gene TRBJ1-6; no clear D. Germline lookup yields CDR1 SEHNR and CDR2 FQNEAQ (reference sequence). This CDR3 comprises 15 residues. Trimming cost V 3 bases and J 6 bases, with 12 bases left between them. The CDR3 here is CASSFASGGNSPLHF. The CDR3 region has the DNA TGTGCCAGCAGCTTTGCCTCAGGCGGTAATTCACCCCTCCACTTT.

The J gene is TRBJ2-3, the V gene TRBV7-9; D gene unclear. This CDR3 comprises 13 residues. The germline V and J ends were trimmed by 10 bases and 3 bases, with 14 bases remaining between them. CDR1 and CDR2 (germline): SEHNR, FQNEAQ (reference sequence). CDR3 DNA sequence: TGTGCCACCCGAAATAAAGGAACAGATACGCAGTATTTT. It is translated as CATRNKGTDTQYF. The full variable domain, its missing parts supplied by reference TRBV7-9 and TRBJ2-3, is DTGVSQNPRHKITKRGQNVTFRCDPISEHNRLYWYRQTLGQGPEFLTYFQNEAQLEKSRLLSDRFSAERPKGSFSTLEIQRTEQGDSAMYLCATRNKGTDTQYFGPGTRLTVL.

This clonotype was detected many times. The chain links TRBV15 to TRBJ2-2; tentative D call: TRBD2 (5 bases). CDR3 length: 13 amino acids. V was shortened by 5 bases and J by 5 bases, with 9 bases between the two germline ends. Germline V lookup: CDR1 LNHNV, CDR2 YYDKDF (reference sequence). The CDR3 DNA reads as TGTGCCACCAGCCATAAGCGGACCGGGGAGCTGTTTTTT. Translating it yields CATSHKRTGELFF.

The chain has TRBV10-3 and TRBJ2-7; 13 bases agree with TRBD2. The junction had 9 bases not matched to a gene; V was cut back by 4 bases and J by 3 bases. The CDR3 length is 17 residues. Per germline, CDR1 ENHRY and CDR2 SYGVKD. This CDR3 reads CAISGPLAGGVYYEQYF. CDR3 sequence (DNA): TGTGCCATCAGTGGCCCACTAGCGGGAGGGGTGTACTACGAGCAGTACTTC.

J is TRBJ2-5 and V is TRBV20-1; D uncertain. V was shortened by 5 bases and J by 7 bases, with 11 bases between the two germline ends. This CDR3 is built from 11 residues. Germline CDR1 DFQATT, CDR2 SNEGSKA (reference sequence). In DNA form, the CDR3 reads TGCAGTGCTGCCTCCCCTGGGACCCAGTACTTC. Amino acid sequence: CSAASPGTQYF.